Listed here are 25 T cell receptor beta chains from one sample, sequenced in a study of cytomegalovirus exposure and HLA in healthy donors. Generated by immunoSEQ multiplex PCR, the TCRdb table keeps only in-frame clones and is missing some. The data show 65,000 to 80,000 clones, with about 95% seen just once and about 2.1% held by the top ten. Sequencing was performed on PBMCs. The source of these receptors is a woman between 18 and 29 years old in good health and CMV-seropositive.

The CDR3 spells CASSYQGDRGLVAFF. In DNA, the CDR3 is TGTGCCAGCAGTTACCAAGGGGACAGGGGGCTCGTAGCTTTCTTT. The genes are TRBV6-5 and TRBJ1-1; 12 bases line up with TRBD1. The germline V gene has CDR1 MNHEY and CDR2 SVGAGI. The CDR3 has 15 amino acids. V was clipped by 2 bases and J by 10 bases; unmatched bases: 8.

The chain has TRBV19 and TRBJ2-7; possible D gene TRBD1, 6 bases. The germline V gene has CDR1 LNHDA and CDR2 SQIVND (reference sequence). Trimming cost V 6 bases and J 6 bases, with 21 bases left between them. This CDR3 spans 15 amino acids. The CDR3 is CASSAVHRVISEQYF. CDR3 nucleotide sequence: TGTGCCAGTAGCGCAGTACACAGGGTAATAAGCGAGCAGTACTTC.

The chain joins TRBV10-3 to TRBJ2-5; 8 bases map to TRBD1. V shed 5 bases, J shed 4 bases, and the junction held 3 bases outside the gene matches. CDR1 is ENHRY, CDR2 SYGVKD, per germline. The CDR3 runs to 13 residues. This CDR3 is CAISHDRGETQYF. The CDR3 region has the DNA TGTGCCATCAGTCACGACAGGGGAGAGACCCAGTACTTC.

V and J are TRBV4-3 and TRBJ2-7; TRBD1 matches at 8 bases. This CDR3 contains 15 residues. Germline values: CDR1 LGHNA, CDR2 YSLEER. V lost 3 bases and J lost 2; bases outside the gene matches: 6. The chain's CDR3 is CASSHQTGVTYEQYF. The CDR3 nucleotides are TGCGCCAGCAGCCACCAGACAGGGGTAACCTACGAGCAGTACTTC.

The chain has TRBV20-1 and TRBJ2-2, with unresolved D. This CDR3 has 11 residues. Germline V gene sequence: CDR1 DFQATT, CDR2 SNEGSKA (reference sequence). Trimming left V 5 bases short and J 3 bases short, with 4 bases between. The chain's CDR3 is CSAEDTGELFF. The DNA for the CDR3 is TGCAGTGCTGAGGACACCGGGGAGCTGTTTTTT.

The V call is TRBV5-8, the J call TRBJ2-3, with 7 bases identical to TRBD2. CDR3 length: 15 amino acids. The trim removed 7 bases at V and 6 bases at J, leaving 14 bases unmatched. Germline CDR1 is SGHTS and CDR2 is YDEGEE. CDR3 nucleotide sequence: TGTGCCAGCGGCCGAAAGACTAGCCTCCGGGATACGCAGTATTTT. This translates into CASGRKTSLRDTQYF.

The chain carries TRBV5-1 and TRBJ2-2; 7 bases line up with TRBD1. Germline values: CDR1 SGHRS, CDR2 YFSETQ. The ends lost 5 bases at V and 0 bases at J; junction bases unmatched: 7. The CDR3 contains 16 residues. This CDR3 reads CASSRQGTPNTGELFF. In DNA, the CDR3 is TGCGCCAGCAGTCGACAGGGTACCCCGAACACCGGGGAGCTGTTTTTT.

The chain links TRBV25-1 to TRBJ1-2, with D unresolved. Trimming stripped 3 bases from V and 3 bases from J, with 23 bases between. The germline gives CDR1 MGHDK, CDR2 SYGVNS. The CDR3 extends over 18 amino acids. CDR3 nucleotides: TGTGCCAGCAGTGACTTCGACGGGGTCCCGGGCTTGGACTATGGCTACACCTTC. The encoded protein is CASSDFDGVPGLDYGYTF.

The chain employs TRBV7-2 and TRBJ1-1; TRBD1 might be the D (5 bases). The ends were cut back, 3 bases at V and 4 bases at J, with 12 bases in the middle. CDR3 length: 14 residues. Germline CDR1 reads SGHTA; CDR2 reads FQGNSA. This chain's CDR3 is CASSFGGDGTEAFF. CDR3 coding DNA: TGTGCCAGCAGCTTCGGGGGAGATGGCACTGAAGCTTTCTTT.

The J gene is TRBJ1-1, the V gene TRBV29-1; 8 nucleotides line up with TRBD1. Germline-derived CDR1 and CDR2 are SQVTM and ANQGSEA. There are 13 residues in the CDR3. In DNA form, the CDR3 reads TGCAGTGGCCGAGGACAGGGACTGTCTGAAGCTTTCTTT. Amino acids: CSGRGQGLSEAFF.

The rearrangement links TRBV5-1 to TRBJ2-1, with 15 bases fitting TRBD2. This CDR3 has 17 amino acids. The germline CDR1 and CDR2 sequences are SGHRS and YFSETQ. J was trimmed by 3 bases and V by 3 bases; bases with no gene match: 4. The CDR3 protein is CASSSGLAGGVYNEQFF. For the CDR3, the DNA is TGCGCCAGCAGCTCAGGACTAGCGGGAGGGGTCTACAATGAGCAGTTCTTC. The full variable domain, completed using reference TRBV5-1 and TRBJ2-1, is KAGVTQTPRYLIKTRGQQVTLSCSPISGHRSVSWYQQTPGQGLQFLFEYFSETQRNKGNFPGRFSGRQFSNSRSEMNVSTLELGDSALYLCASSSGLAGGVYNEQFFGPGTRLTVL.

This rearrangement joins TRBV9 to TRBJ2-3; TRBD2 aligns across 14 bases. This CDR3 has 17 amino acids. CDR1 and CDR2 from the germline V gene are SGDLS and YYNGEE. Trimming cost V 0 bases and J 4 bases; bases outside gene matches: 4. The CDR3 reads CASSVGGLAGGADTQYF. DNA for the CDR3: TGTGCCAGCAGCGTAGGAGGACTAGCGGGGGGAGCAGATACGCAGTATTTT.

The V and J genes are TRBV9 and TRBJ1-3, with 9 bases matching TRBD1. Trimming at V came to 4 bases and at J to 0 bases, leaving 8 bases not matched to a gene. The CDR3 loop spans 17 amino acids. From germline, CDR1 is SGDLS and CDR2 YYNGEE. CDR3 in amino acids: CASSLGQGHRSGNTIYF. As DNA, the CDR3 is TGTGCCAGCAGCTTAGGACAGGGGCATCGCTCTGGAAACACCATATATTTT.

The chain couples TRBV27 to TRBJ2-2, with TRBD2 as a possible D gene (5 bases). CDR1 and CDR2 (germline): MNHEY, SMNVEV (reference sequence). V was clipped by 3 bases and J by 6 bases, with 14 bases between them. The length of the CDR3 is 15 residues. CDR3 bases: TGTGCCAGCAGTTTTTTGGGAGATGAGGCCGGGGAGCTGTTTTTT. Protein product: CASSFLGDEAGELFF.

The chain carries TRBV18 and TRBJ1-2; TRBD1 aligns across 12 bases. The trim removed 5 bases at V and 6 bases at J, leaving 7 bases unmatched. The CDR3 is 15 amino acids. Germline assignment: CDR1 KGHSH and CDR2 LQKENI. The CDR3: CASSASGTGGNGYTF. The DNA of the CDR3 is TGTGCCAGCTCAGCGTCCGGGACAGGGGGCAATGGCTACACCTTC.

The V gene is TRBV25-1, the J gene TRBJ1-5, with D unresolved. The CDR3 length is 15 residues. The V and J ends lost 3 bases and 6 bases respectively, with 15 bases between them. CDR1 is MGHDK, CDR2 SYGVNS, per germline. The CDR3, as DNA: TGTGCCAGCAGTGACTCCGACGGAGGATCTCAGCCCCAGCATTTT. Its translation is CASSDSDGGSQPQHF. Based on the CDR3 plus reference TRBV25-1 and TRBJ1-5, the full variable domain is EADIYQTPRYLVIGTGKKITLECSQTMGHDKMYWYQQDPGMELHLIHYSYGVNSTEKGDLSSESTVSRIRTEHFPLTLESARPSHTSQYLCASSDSDGGSQPQHFGDGTRLSIL.

The V gene is TRBV7-2, the J gene TRBJ2-5, with 8 nucleotides matching TRBD2. CDR1 and CDR2 (germline): SGHTA, FQGNSA. After removal of 1 base from V and 6 bases from J, the junction contained 13 bases not matched to a gene. There are 17 residues in the CDR3. CDR3 region: CASSLVGGGLARQTQYF. CDR3 coding DNA: TGTGCCAGCAGCTTAGTAGGGGGTGGACTAGCACGACAGACCCAGTACTTC.

The chain links TRBV7-2 to TRBJ1-2; D is unresolved. The CDR3 loop spans 13 amino acids. The germline V and J ends were trimmed by 3 bases and 8 bases, with 13 bases remaining between them. Germline assignment: CDR1 SGHTA and CDR2 FQGNSA. The CDR3, as DNA: TGTGCCAGCAGCTTTTGGGAGGTACAGGGCTACACCTTC. Amino acids: CASSFWEVQGYTF.

The genes are TRBV6-6 and TRBJ2-1; 8 bases are a match to TRBD2. This CDR3 has 16 residues. Germline CDR1 is MNHNY and CDR2 is SVGAGI (reference sequence). The junction had 6 bases not matched to a gene; V was cut back by 2 bases and J by 3 bases. CDR3 DNA sequence: TGTGCCAGCAGTTACCCGTCGGGACTAGACTACAATGAGCAGTTCTTC. Protein: CASSYPSGLDYNEQFF.

V is TRBV11-2 and J is TRBJ1-1, with TRBD1 matching 8 bases. V shed 5 bases, J shed 3 bases, and the junction held 14 bases outside the gene matches. In germline, CDR1 is SGHAT, CDR2 FQNNGV. The CDR3 covers 17 residues. The CDR3 DNA is TGTGCCAGCAGCGCTAGCCCCATTGACAGGGGAGACACTGAAGCTTTCTTT. It specifies CASSASPIDRGDTEAFF.

The gene calls are TRBV11-2 and TRBJ1-1; D is possibly TRBD1 (5 bases). The V end lost 7 bases, the J end lost 2 bases, and 17 bases lay between the germline ends. The CDR3 sequence is 15 residues long. The germline V gene encodes CDR1 SGHAT and CDR2 FQNNGV. DNA of the CDR3: TGTGCCAGCAAGCCTTCGGGGGGAGCAAACACTGAAGCTTTCTTT. Translation gives CASKPSGGANTEAFF.

The V and J genes are TRBV6-1 and TRBJ2-7; 7 bases are a match to TRBD2. CDR1 and CDR2 (germline): MNHNS, SASEGT. After removal of 5 bases from V and 7 bases from J, the junction contained 14 bases not matched to a gene. The CDR3 is made up of 15 amino acids. The CDR3 bases are TGTGCCAGCAGTTTGAAGCGGGAAGGCTTAGAAGAGCAGTACTTC. This translates into CASSLKREGLEEQYF.

V gene TRBV19 combines with J gene TRBJ1-3, with D uncertain. V lost 6 bases to trimming and J lost 0 bases, with 9 bases between them. This CDR3 spans 14 amino acids. CDR1 and CDR2 from the germline V gene are LNHDA and SQIVND (reference sequence). In DNA form, the CDR3 reads TGTGCCAGTAGCACAACCCACTCTGGAAACACCATATATTTT. Amino acids: CASSTTHSGNTIYF.

The CDR3 sequence: CSVEGGWDRGYYGYTF. The CDR3 DNA reads TGCAGCGTTGAAGGAGGTTGGGACAGGGGGTACTATGGCTACACCTTC. J is TRBJ1-2 and V is TRBV29-1; 11 nucleotides align to TRBD1. CDR1 is SQVTM, CDR2 ANQGSEA, per germline. The CDR3 length is 16 residues. V shed 1 base and J 3 bases; nucleotides not matched to a gene: 7.

The rearrangement links TRBV7-9 to TRBJ2-3; 9 bases are shared with TRBD2. The CDR3 covers 18 residues. Germline V gene data show CDR1 as SEHNR and CDR2 as FQNEAQ (reference sequence). With V trimmed by 4 bases and J by 3 bases, 14 bases remained unmatched. The CDR3, as DNA: TGTGCCAGCAGCTCATCGTACCCCGGGACTAGCTTAACAGATACGCAGTATTTT. Protein: CASSSSYPGTSLTDTQYF. The whole variable domain, filled in from reference TRBV7-9 and TRBJ2-3, reads DTGVSQNPRHKITKRGQNVTFRCDPISEHNRLYWYRQTLGQGPEFLTYFQNEAQLEKSRLLSDRFSAERPKGSFSTLEIQRTEQGDSAMYLCASSSSYPGTSLTDTQYFGPGTRLTVL.